Listed here are 27 T cell receptor beta chains from one sample, sequenced in a study of blood T cells in healthy people across ages. Next came a second PCR, run for about 7 to 12 cycles, which used a sample-barcoded 5' primer along with a J-beta primer mix. TCRdb re-called the 5' RACE reads with MiXCR, one entry per CDR3 protein. In the table there are a few hundred thousand distinct CDR3 sequences, 25% to 30% of which are singletons. Material: blood. The receptors were gathered from a woman aged 70-85 years in good health.

This clonotype turned up a few times. The V gene is TRBV6-2 or TRBV6-3, the J gene TRBJ2-3, with 7 bases aligning to TRBD1. The length of the CDR3 is 13 residues. The ends lost 7 bases at V and 10 bases at J; junction bases unmatched: 11. Germline V gene data show CDR1 as MNHEY and CDR2 as SVGEGT. In nucleotides, the CDR3 is TGTGCCAGCAACCCGACAGGGTCGTACGCGCAGTATTTT. It encodes CASNPTGSYAQYF.

This clonotype was seen a few times. A much more abundant neighbour one base away suggests this may be a read error. V and J are TRBV5-1 and TRBJ2-6, with unresolved D. The germline V gene encodes CDR1 SGHRS and CDR2 YFSETQ. This CDR3 has 15 residues. V was trimmed by 2 bases and J by 0 bases, leaving 6 bases between them. The CDR3 DNA follows: TGCGCCAGCAGCTTCAGCTTCTCTGGGGCCAACGTCCTGACTTTC. It codes for CASSFSFSGANVLTF.

There are a few counts of this clonotype. The chain joins TRBV5-1 to TRBJ1-2, with TRBD1 as a possible D gene (6 bases). Germline V gene sequence: CDR1 SGHRS, CDR2 YFSETQ. The V gene lost 0 bases and the J gene lost 3 bases, with 6 bases spanning the gap. The CDR3 totals 13 residues. In DNA form, the CDR3 reads TGCGCCAGCAGCTTGGAGGGGGACTATGGCTACACCTTC. Residues: CASSLEGDYGYTF. Drawing the rest from reference TRBV5-1 and TRBJ1-2, the complete variable domain is KAGVTQTPRYLIKTRGQQVTLSCSPISGHRSVSWYQQTPGQGLQFLFEYFSETQRNKGNFPGRFSGRQFSNSRSEMNVSTLELGDSALYLCASSLEGDYGYTFGSGTRLTVV.

This clonotype was detected many times. This chain links TRBV7-2 with TRBJ2-3, with TRBD2 matching 11 bases. Germline V gene sequence: CDR1 SGHTA, CDR2 FQGNSA. This CDR3 spans 16 amino acids. V dropped 3 bases and J dropped 3; count of bases not matched to a gene: 5. CDR3 loop: CASSFSVAGGTDTQYF. CDR3 DNA sequence: TGTGCCAGCAGCTTCAGTGTAGCGGGGGGGACAGATACGCAGTATTTT.

The chain has TRBV20-1 and TRBJ2-3; 10 nucleotides agree with TRBD2. V gave up 0 bases and J gave up 5 bases; unmatched junction bases: 8. CDR3 length: 16 residues. Germline CDR1 reads DFQATT; CDR2 reads SNEGSKA (reference sequence). CDR3 protein: CSARDLAGVLLDTQYF. The CDR3 nucleotides are TGCAGTGCTAGAGATCTAGCGGGAGTTCTTCTAGATACGCAGTATTTT.

This clonotype has just a few counts. The chain recombines TRBV6-5 with TRBJ1-5, with D unresolved. V lost 2 bases and J 4 bases, leaving 6 bases between the germline ends. The V gene's germline CDR1 is MNHEY and CDR2 SVGAGI. CDR3 length: 13 residues. The CDR3 sequence: CASSYGRNQPQHF. In DNA form, the CDR3 reads TGTGCCAGCAGTTACGGGCGGAATCAGCCCCAGCATTTT.

In this sample, this clonotype turned up once. One end of the junction varies from germline; a read error may be responsible. The chain carries TRBV4-3 and TRBJ1-2, with D possibly matching TRBD1 (6 bases). Germline lookup yields CDR1 LGHNA and CDR2 YSLEER. CDR3 size: 13 residues. The CDR3 protein is CVSSQEGGLGYAF. DNA for the CDR3: TGCGTCAGCAGCCAAGAGGGGGGGCTCGGCTACGCCTTC.

In this sample, this clonotype turned up a few times. The J gene is TRBJ2-1, the V gene TRBV3-1; TRBD2 might be the D (6 bases). The DNA matches TRBJ2-7 better at its end, which makes the J call doubtful. The CDR3 is made up of 12 amino acids. Germline values: CDR1 LGHDT, CDR2 YNNKEL (reference sequence). CDR3 region: CASRQRGSEQYF. CDR3 in DNA: TGTGCCAGCAGACAACGGGGGAGCGAGCAGTACTTC.

The rearrangement links TRBV6-5 to TRBJ1-4, with 7 positions matching TRBD1. J gave up 3 bases and V 5 bases, and 9 bases lay outside the gene matches. The CDR3 extends over 16 amino acids. Germline V lookup: CDR1 MNHEY, CDR2 SVGAGI. This CDR3 is CASSTRQGQSNEKLFF. The CDR3 nucleotides read TGTGCCAGCAGTACCCGACAGGGACAATCTAATGAAAAACTGTTTTTT.

This clonotype has only a few counts. The gene calls are TRBV12-5 and TRBJ1-1; TRBD1 is a possible D gene (5 bases). V lost 4 bases, J lost 5 bases, and 11 bases lay in between. The CDR3 covers 13 residues. The germline V gene encodes CDR1 LGHNT and CDR2 FRNRAP. This CDR3 reads CASGYGGETEAFF. The CDR3 nucleotides read TGTGCTAGTGGTTACGGGGGAGAGACTGAAGCTTTCTTT.

This chain connects TRBV7-8 to TRBJ2-3, with D hard to call. Trimming left V 1 base short and J 4 bases short, with 9 bases between. The germline V gene has CDR1 SGHVS and CDR2 FQNEAQ. This CDR3 comprises 14 residues. The CDR3 nucleotides are TGTGCCAGCAGCTTAGTCGAGTCCCCAGATACGCAGTATTTT. Residues: CASSLVESPDTQYF. Full variable domain (missing parts from reference TRBV7-8 and TRBJ2-3): GAGVSQSPRYKVAKRGQDVALRCDPISGHVSLFWYQQALGQGPEFLTYFQNEAQLDKSGLPSDRFFAERPEGSVSTLKIQRTQQEDSAVYLCASSLVESPDTQYFGPGTRLTVL.

This sequence joins TRBV7-2 and TRBJ2-3; the D gene is possibly TRBD2 (7 bases). CDR1 SGHTA and CDR2 FQGNSA come from the germline V gene. Trimming left V 4 bases short and J 2 bases short, with 19 bases between. The CDR3 sequence is 17 residues long. CDR3 residues: CASSSLLAGAFTDTQYF. CDR3 DNA: TGTGCCAGCAGCTCCCTATTGGCGGGGGCCTTCACAGATACGCAGTATTTT.

The chain's CDR3 is CASSPRPINEKLFF. The CDR3 bases are TGTGCCAGCTCACCTCGCCCCATTAATGAAAAACTGTTTTTT. The chain combines TRBV18 with TRBJ1-4; D gene unclear. V lost 3 bases, J lost 4 bases, and 9 bases lay in between. The CDR3 contains 14 residues. Germline loops: CDR1 KGHSH, CDR2 LQKENI.

The rearrangement links TRBV6-1 to TRBJ2-7; no clear D. The length of the CDR3 is 11 residues. Trimming removed 7 bases from V and 4 bases from J, with 8 bases in between. Germline loops: CDR1 MNHNS, CDR2 SASEGT. CDR3 amino acids: CASNRLYEQYF. As DNA, the CDR3 is TGTGCCAGCAACCGGCTTTACGAGCAGTACTTC.

The chain recombines TRBV20-1 with TRBJ1-6; 7 bases map to TRBD1. V shed 3 bases, J shed 6 bases, and the junction held 8 bases outside the gene matches. The germline CDR1 and CDR2 sequences are DFQATT and SNEGSKA (reference sequence). The CDR3 is made up of 15 amino acids. CDR3 loop: CSASKGAQVNSPLHF. The CDR3 coding sequence is TGCAGTGCTAGCAAGGGGGCGCAAGTTAATTCACCCCTCCACTTT.

The rearrangement joins TRBV5-1 to TRBJ1-4; D not resolved. The CDR3 extends over 14 amino acids. The germline CDR1 and CDR2 sequences are SGHRS and YFSETQ. Trimming stripped 2 bases from V and 7 bases from J, with 12 bases between. In DNA form, the CDR3 reads TGCGCCAGCAGCTTTCGGGGTGAGGGTGAAAAACTGTTTTTT. This sequence encodes CASSFRGEGEKLFF.

The genes are TRBV29-1 and TRBJ1-3; D may be TRBD1 (6 bases). Germline V gene sequence: CDR1 SQVTM, CDR2 ANQGSEA. The CDR3 is 12 residues long. V gave up 7 bases and J gave up 4 bases, with 11 bases separating them. CDR3 protein: CSAETGGNTIYF. CDR3 sequence (DNA): TGCAGCGCGGAAACAGGGGGAAACACCATATATTTT.

The chain carries TRBV4-3 and TRBJ2-3; weak D call: TRBD1 (6 bases). The CDR3 totals 17 residues. Per germline, CDR1 LGHNA and CDR2 YSLEER. Trimming stripped 3 bases from V and 0 bases from J, with 16 bases between. The CDR3 spells CASSQARTELSTDTQYF. The CDR3 coding sequence is TGCGCCAGCAGCCAGGCCAGGACAGAACTTAGCACAGATACGCAGTATTTT.

This clonotype was recorded at least ten times. This rearrangement joins TRBV5-1 to TRBJ2-5; TRBD2 matches at 8 bases. The CDR3 totals 14 residues. Germline lookup yields CDR1 SGHRS and CDR2 YFSETQ. V trimming: 0 bases; J trimming: 3 bases; junction bases outside the gene matches: 1. The CDR3 protein is CASSLVAGKETQYF. DNA of the CDR3: TGCGCCAGCAGCTTGGTAGCGGGGAAAGAGACCCAGTACTTC.

This clonotype was detected only a few times. V gene TRBV14 combines with J gene TRBJ1-3; 7 positions agree with TRBD1. V shed 1 base and J 2 bases; nucleotides not matched to a gene: 2. Germline V gene lookup returns CDR1 SGHDN and CDR2 FVKESK. This CDR3 has 15 amino acids. Here the CDR3 DNA reads TGTGCCAGCAGCCAAGCCGGGACAGCTGGAAACACCATATATTTT. It yields the protein CASSQAGTAGNTIYF.

This clonotype was observed a few times. CDR3 loop: CASSYSPGANEQFF. In DNA, the CDR3 is TGTGCCAGCAGTTACTCACCAGGGGCCAATGAGCAGTTCTTC. The rearrangement uses TRBV6-5 and TRBJ2-5; possibly TRBD1 for D (6 bases). The J call may be mistaken, given a closer DNA end match to TRBJ2-1. This CDR3 is built from 14 residues. Per the germline V gene, CDR1 is MNHEY and CDR2 is SVGAGI.

There are a few counts of this clonotype. This sequence joins TRBV7-7 and TRBJ2-5; TRBD1 matches at 7 bases. Germline V gene sequence: CDR1 SSHAT, CDR2 FNYEAQ (reference sequence). Trimming took 1 base from V and 2 from J; bases not matched to a gene: 4. This CDR3 contains 15 residues. The CDR3 DNA follows: TGTGCCAGCAGCTTAGAAAGGGGGCGACAAGAGACCCAGTACTTC. As protein: CASSLERGRQETQYF.

The chain uses TRBV20-1 and TRBJ1-1; a weak D match, TRBD1 (6 bases). From germline, CDR1 is DFQATT and CDR2 SNEGSKA (reference sequence). This CDR3 comprises 17 residues. V was pared by 0 bases and J by 1 base, with 18 bases between. The CDR3 sequence is CSARDPAHGTSNTEAFF. CDR3 DNA sequence: TGCAGTGCTAGAGATCCGGCCCACGGGACATCGAACACTGAAGCTTTCTTT.

The CDR3 here is CASSLGRGVHNTEAFF. The CDR3 DNA is TGTGCCAGCAGTTTAGGGAGGGGAGTGCACAACACTGAAGCTTTCTTT. V gene TRBV12-3 or TRBV12-4 combines with J gene TRBJ1-1, with D possibly matching TRBD1 (5 bases). The germline V and J ends were trimmed by 1 base and 2 bases, with 14 bases remaining between them. The CDR3 is made up of 16 amino acids.

This chain links TRBV12-3 or TRBV12-4 with TRBJ2-5, with D possibly matching TRBD2 (5 bases). The CDR3 is 12 residues long. V gave up 7 bases and J gave up 11 bases, with 17 bases separating them. CDR3 sequence: CASTLGSSKQYF. CDR3 DNA: TGTGCCAGCACCCTGGGGAGTAGTAAGCAGTACTTC.

The gene calls are TRBV4-1 and TRBJ2-5, with D perhaps TRBD1 (6 bases). The V gene lost 4 bases and the J gene lost 4 bases, with 22 bases spanning the gap. The length of the CDR3 is 17 residues. CDR1 and CDR2 (germline): MGHRA, YSYEKL. The CDR3 region has the DNA TGCGCCAGCAGCCGGGGTATGGTCGTGCAGGGGCTAGAGACCCAGTACTTC. Its translation: CASSRGMVVQGLETQYF.

This clonotype has more than one count but fewer than ten. This chain uses TRBV7-2 with TRBJ1-2, with D perhaps TRBD1 (6 bases). There are 13 residues in the CDR3. The V gene lost 3 bases and the J gene lost 6 bases, with 11 bases spanning the gap. CDR1 is SGHTA and CDR2 is FQGNSA in the germline V gene. This CDR3 is CASSLHRVDGYTF. The CDR3 DNA is TGTGCCAGCAGCTTGCACAGGGTCGATGGCTACACCTTC.